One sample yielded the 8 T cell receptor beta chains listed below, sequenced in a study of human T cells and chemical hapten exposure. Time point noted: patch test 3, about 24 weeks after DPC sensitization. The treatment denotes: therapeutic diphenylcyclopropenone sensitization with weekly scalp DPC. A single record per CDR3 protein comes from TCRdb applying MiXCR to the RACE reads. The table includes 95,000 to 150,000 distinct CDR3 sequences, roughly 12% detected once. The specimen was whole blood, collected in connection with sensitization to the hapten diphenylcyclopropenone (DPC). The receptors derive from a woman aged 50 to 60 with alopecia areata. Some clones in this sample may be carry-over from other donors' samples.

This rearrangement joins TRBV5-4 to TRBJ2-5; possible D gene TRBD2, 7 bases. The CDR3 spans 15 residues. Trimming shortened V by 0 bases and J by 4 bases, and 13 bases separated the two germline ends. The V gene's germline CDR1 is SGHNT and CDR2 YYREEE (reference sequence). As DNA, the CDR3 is TGTGCCAGCAGCTTGGAGGGGGGGGGCCCAGAGACCCAGTACTTC. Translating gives CASSLEGGGPETQYF.

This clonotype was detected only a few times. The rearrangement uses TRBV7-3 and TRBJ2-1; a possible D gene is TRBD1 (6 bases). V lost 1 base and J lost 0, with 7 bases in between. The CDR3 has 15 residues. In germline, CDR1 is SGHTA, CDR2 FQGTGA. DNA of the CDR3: TGTGCCAGCAGCTTAATAGGGGGCTCCTACAATGAGCAGTTCTTC. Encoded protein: CASSLIGGSYNEQFF.

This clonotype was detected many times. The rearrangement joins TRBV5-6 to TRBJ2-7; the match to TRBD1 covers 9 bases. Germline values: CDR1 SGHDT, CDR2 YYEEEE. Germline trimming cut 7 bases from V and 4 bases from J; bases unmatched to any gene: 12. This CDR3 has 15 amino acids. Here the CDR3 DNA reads TGTGCCAGCGGCCCCGGCGGACAGGGGTCGTACGAGCAGTACTTC. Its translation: CASGPGGQGSYEQYF. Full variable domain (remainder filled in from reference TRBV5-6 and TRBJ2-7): DAGVTQSPTHLIKTRGQQVTLRCSPKSGHDTVSWYQQALGQGPQFIFQYYEEEERQRGNFPDRFSGHQFPNYSSELNVNALLLGDSALYLCASGPGGQGSYEQYFGPGTRLTVT.

The CDR3 spells CASSLFLGPSYEQYF. In DNA form, the CDR3 reads TGTGCCAGCAGTTTATTTCTGGGACCTTCCTACGAGCAGTACTTC. The rearrangement links TRBV27 to TRBJ2-7; either TRBD1 or TRBD2 may fit D (5 bases each). The V end was cut by 1 base, the J end by 1 base, with 11 bases between. This CDR3 has 15 amino acids. Per germline, CDR1 MNHEY and CDR2 SMNVEV (reference sequence).

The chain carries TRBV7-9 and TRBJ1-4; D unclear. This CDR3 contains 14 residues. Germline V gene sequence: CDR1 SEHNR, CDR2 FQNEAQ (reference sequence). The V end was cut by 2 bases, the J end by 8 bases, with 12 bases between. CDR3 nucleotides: TGTGCCAGCAGCTTAAATGGGTTAGAGGAAAAACTGTTTTTT. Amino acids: CASSLNGLEEKLFF.

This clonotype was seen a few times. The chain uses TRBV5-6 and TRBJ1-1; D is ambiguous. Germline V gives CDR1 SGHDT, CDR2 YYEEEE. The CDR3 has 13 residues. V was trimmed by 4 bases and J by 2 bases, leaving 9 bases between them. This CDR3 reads CASSLPRNTEAFF. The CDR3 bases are TGTGCCAGCAGCCTACCTAGAAACACTGAAGCTTTCTTT.

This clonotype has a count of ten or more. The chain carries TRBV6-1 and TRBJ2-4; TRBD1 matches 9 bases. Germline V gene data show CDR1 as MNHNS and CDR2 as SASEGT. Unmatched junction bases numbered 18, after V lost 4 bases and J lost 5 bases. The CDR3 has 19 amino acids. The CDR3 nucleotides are TGTGCCAGCAGTGCCCAGAAGTTTCCACAGGGGGCGAGTGAAAACATTCAGTACTTC. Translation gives CASSAQKFPQGASENIQYF.

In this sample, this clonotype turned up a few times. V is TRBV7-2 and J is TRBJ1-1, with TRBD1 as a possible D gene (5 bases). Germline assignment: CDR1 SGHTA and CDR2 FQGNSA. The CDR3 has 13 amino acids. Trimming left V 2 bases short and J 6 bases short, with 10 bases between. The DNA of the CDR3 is TGTGCCAGCAGCTTATTCCAGGGTCCTGAAGCTTTCTTT. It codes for CASSLFQGPEAFF.